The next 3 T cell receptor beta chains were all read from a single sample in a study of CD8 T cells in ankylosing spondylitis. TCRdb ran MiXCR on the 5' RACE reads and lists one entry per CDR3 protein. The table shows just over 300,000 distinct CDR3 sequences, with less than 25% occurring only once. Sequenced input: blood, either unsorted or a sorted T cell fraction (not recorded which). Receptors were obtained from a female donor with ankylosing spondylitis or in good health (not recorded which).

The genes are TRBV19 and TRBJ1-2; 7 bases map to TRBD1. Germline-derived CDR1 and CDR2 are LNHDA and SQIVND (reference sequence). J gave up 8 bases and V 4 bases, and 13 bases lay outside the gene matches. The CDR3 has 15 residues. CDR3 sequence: CASSSGTVHVRGYTF. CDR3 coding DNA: TGTGCCAGTAGTAGTGGGACAGTTCACGTACGGGGCTACACCTTC. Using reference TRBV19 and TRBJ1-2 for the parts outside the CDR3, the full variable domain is DGGITQSPKYLFRKEGQNVTLSCEQNLNHDAMYWYRQDPGQGLRLIYYSQIVNDFQKGDIAEGYSVSREKKESFPLTVTSAQKNPTAFYLCASSSGTVHVRGYTFGSGTRLTVV.

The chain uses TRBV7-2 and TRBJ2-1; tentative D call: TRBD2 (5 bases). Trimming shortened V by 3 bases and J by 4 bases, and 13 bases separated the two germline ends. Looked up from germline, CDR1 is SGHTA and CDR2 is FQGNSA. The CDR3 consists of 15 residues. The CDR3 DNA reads TGTGCCAGCAGCTTGGACTCAGAAGAATACAATGAGCAGTTCTTC. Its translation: CASSLDSEEYNEQFF.

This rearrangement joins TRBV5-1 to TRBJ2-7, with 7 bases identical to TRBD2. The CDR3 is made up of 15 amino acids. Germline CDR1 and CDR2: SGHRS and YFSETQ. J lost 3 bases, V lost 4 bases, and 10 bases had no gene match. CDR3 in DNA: TGCGCCAGCAGCCCTTGGACTAGGTGGCACTACGAGCAGTACTTC. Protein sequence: CASSPWTRWHYEQYF.